This T cell receptor beta chain was recorded in a study of blood T cells in healthy people across ages. Study-level points and caveats: Researchers said unsorted PBMCs prevented a conclusive naive versus antigen-experienced comparison. The study found more naive CD4+ cells and higher diversity in long-lived than aged donors.

The junction had 8 bases not matched to a gene; V was cut back by 2 bases and J by 2 bases. The CDR3 is 16 amino acids. Looked up from germline, CDR1 is MNHEY and CDR2 is SVGAGI. Primers used in a second PCR of about 7 to 12 cycles were a sample-barcoded 5' primer and a J-beta primer mix. MiXCR, applied by TCRdb to the 5' RACE reads, yields one record per CDR3 protein. In the table there are 790,000 or so distinct CDR3 sequences, about 61% of which are singletons. With respect to this clonotype: What it binds is unknown.

V usage is TRBV6-5 and J usage is TRBJ2-7, with 8 bases aligning to TRBD1. The source material was blood. The source is a middle-aged man in good health. The CDR3: CASSYPEGQGTYEQYF. In DNA form, the CDR3 reads TGTGCCAGCAGTTACCCCGAAGGACAGGGAACCTACGAGCAGTACTTC.